Reported below is one T cell receptor beta chain. Its antigen is currently unknown. Assay runs were performed at deep level. Data came from immunoSEQ multiplex PCR; TCRdb stores just in-frame clones and leaves some out. Of around 2,100,000 clones in the sample, approximately 95% were seen once. Naive CD8 cells comprised CD45RO-negative, CCR7-positively selected cells, excluding terminally differentiated effector memory CD45RA+ cells. The record originates from a study of shared clonotypes between healthy human individuals. Study findings and constraints: Non-shared clonotypes had lower generation probabilities than clonotypes shared by all four sorted-subset donors.

The CDR3 runs to 18 residues. V lost 4 bases and J lost 0; bases outside the gene matches: 11. CDR1 and CDR2 from the germline V gene are SGDLS and YYNGEE. The origin of this receptor is a man in his late teens or twenties in good health. The rearrangement uses TRBV9 and TRBJ2-2; TRBD2 matches 8 bases. Material: naive CD8+ T cells sorted from blood. CDR3 sequence: CASSPWAGGFANTGELFF. CDR3 coding DNA: TGTGCCAGCAGCCCCTGGGCGGGGGGCTTCGCGAACACCGGGGAGCTGTTTTTT.